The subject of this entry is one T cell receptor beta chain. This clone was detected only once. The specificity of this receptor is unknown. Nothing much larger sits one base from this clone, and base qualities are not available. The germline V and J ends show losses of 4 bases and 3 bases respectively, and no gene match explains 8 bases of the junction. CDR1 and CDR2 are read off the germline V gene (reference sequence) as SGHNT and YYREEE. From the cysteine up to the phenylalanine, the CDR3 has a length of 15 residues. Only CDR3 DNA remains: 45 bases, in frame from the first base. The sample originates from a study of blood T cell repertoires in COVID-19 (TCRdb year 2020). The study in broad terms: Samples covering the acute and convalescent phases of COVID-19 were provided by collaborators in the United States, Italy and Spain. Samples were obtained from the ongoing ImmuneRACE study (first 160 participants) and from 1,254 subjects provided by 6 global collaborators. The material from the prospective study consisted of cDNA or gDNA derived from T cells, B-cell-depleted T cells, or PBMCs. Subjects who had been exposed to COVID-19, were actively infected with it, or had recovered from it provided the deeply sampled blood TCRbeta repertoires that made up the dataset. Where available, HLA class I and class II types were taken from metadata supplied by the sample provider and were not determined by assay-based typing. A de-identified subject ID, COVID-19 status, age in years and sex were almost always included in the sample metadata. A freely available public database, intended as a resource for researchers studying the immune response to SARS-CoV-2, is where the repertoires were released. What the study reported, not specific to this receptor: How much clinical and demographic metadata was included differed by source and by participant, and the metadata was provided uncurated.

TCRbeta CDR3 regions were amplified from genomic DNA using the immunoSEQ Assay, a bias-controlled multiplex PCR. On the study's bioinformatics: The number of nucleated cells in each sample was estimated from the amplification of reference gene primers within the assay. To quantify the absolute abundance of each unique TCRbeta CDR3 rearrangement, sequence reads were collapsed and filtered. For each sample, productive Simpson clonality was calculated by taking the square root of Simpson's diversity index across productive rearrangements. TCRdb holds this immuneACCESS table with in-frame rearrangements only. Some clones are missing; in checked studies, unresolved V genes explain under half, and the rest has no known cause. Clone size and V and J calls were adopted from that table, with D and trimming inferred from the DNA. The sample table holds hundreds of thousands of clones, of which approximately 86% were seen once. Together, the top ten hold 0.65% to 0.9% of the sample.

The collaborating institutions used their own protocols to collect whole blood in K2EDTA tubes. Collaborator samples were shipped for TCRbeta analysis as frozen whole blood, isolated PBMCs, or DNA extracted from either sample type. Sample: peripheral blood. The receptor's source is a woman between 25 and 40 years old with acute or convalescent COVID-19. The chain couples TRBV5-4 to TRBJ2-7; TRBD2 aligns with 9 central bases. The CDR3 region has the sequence CASSPRLADFYEQYF. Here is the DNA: TGTGCCAGCAGCCCCCGACTAGCGGACTTCTACGAGCAGTACTTC.